Here is one T cell receptor beta chain with its context. The data were obtained in a study of T cells in Graves' hyperthyroidism and ophthalmopathy. Overall study context: Blood from the periphery was taken at initial diagnosis, before any treatment.

CDR1 is SGHVS, CDR2 FQNEAQ, per germline. Trimming cost V 2 bases and J 5 bases, with 12 bases left between them. The CDR3 runs to 14 residues. Using RNA transcripts as the source, TCR beta CDR3 regions were amplified. In the first-round RT-PCR of the TCR CDR3, the HTBI primer set was used. In TCRdb, the multiplex PCR reads were re-called with MiXCR into one record per CDR3 protein. The sample lists about 350,000 distinct CDR3 sequences, approximately 20% occurring once. Sequenced material: blood. The J gene is TRBJ1-1, the V gene TRBV7-8, with D hard to call. This TCR was recovered from a woman aged 18-35 years with Graves' hyperthyroidism. Here the CDR3 reads CASSLLGYSTEAFF. CDR3 coding DNA: TGTGCCAGCAGCTTACTCGGGTATAGTACTGAAGCTTTCTTT.